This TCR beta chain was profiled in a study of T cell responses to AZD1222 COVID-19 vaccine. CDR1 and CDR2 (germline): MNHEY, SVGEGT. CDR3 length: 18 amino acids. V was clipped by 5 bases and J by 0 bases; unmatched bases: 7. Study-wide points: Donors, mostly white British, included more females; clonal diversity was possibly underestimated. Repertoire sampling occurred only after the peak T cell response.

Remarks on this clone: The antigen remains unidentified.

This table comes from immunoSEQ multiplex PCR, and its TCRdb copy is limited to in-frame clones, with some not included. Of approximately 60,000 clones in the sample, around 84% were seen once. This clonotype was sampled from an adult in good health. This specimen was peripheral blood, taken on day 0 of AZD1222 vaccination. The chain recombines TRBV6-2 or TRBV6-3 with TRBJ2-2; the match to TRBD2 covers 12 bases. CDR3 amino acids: CASSTLAGGRTNTGELFF. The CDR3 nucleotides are TGTGCCAGCAGTACACTAGCGGGAGGACGAACGAACACCGGGGAGCTGTTTTTT.